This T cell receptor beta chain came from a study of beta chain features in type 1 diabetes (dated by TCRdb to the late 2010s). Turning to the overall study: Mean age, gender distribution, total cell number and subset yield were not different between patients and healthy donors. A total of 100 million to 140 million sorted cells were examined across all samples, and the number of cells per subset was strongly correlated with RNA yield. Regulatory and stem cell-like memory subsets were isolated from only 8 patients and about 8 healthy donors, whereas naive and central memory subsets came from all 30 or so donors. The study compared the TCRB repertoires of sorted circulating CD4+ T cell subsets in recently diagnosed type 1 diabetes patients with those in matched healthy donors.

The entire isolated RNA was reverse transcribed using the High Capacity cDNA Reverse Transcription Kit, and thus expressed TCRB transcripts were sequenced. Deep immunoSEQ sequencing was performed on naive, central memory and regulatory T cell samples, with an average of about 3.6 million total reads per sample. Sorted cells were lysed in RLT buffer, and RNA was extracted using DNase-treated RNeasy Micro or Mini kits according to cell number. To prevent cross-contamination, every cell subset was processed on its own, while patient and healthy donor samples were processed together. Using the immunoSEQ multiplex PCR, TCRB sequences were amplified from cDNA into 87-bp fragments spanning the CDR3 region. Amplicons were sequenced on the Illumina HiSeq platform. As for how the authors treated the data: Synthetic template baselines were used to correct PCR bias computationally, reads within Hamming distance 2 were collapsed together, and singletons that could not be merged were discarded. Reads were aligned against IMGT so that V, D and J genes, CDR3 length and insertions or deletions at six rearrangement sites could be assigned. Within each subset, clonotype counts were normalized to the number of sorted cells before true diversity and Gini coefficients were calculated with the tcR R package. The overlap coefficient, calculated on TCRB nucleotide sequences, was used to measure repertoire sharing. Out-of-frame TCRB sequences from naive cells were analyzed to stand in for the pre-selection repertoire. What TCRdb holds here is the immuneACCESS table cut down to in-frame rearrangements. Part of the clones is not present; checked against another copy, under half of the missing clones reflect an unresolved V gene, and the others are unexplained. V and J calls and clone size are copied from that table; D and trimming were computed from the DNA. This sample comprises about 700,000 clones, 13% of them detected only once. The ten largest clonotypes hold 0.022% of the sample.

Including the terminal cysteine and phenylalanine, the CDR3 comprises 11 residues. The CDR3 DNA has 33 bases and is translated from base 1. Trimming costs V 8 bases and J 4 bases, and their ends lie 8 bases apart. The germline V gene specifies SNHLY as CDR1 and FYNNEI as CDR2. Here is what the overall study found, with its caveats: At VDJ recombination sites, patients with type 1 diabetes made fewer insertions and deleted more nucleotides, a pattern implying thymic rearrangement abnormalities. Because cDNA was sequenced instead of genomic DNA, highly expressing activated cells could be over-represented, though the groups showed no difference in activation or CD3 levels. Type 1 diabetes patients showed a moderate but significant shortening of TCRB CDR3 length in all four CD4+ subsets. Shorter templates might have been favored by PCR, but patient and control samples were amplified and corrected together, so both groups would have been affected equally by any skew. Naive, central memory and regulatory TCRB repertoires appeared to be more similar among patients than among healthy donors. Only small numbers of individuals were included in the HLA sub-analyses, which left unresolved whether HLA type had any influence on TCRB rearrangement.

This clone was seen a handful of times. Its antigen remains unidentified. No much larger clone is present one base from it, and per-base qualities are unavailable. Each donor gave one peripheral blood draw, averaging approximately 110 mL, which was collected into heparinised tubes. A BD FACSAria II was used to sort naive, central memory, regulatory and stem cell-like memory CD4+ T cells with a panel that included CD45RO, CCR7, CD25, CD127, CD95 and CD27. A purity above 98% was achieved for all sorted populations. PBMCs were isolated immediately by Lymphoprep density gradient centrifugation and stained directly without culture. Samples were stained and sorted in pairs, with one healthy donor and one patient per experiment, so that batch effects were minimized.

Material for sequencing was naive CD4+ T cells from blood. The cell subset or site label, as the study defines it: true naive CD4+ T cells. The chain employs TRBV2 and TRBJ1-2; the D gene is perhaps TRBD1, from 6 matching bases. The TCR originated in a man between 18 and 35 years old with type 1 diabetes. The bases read TGTGCCAGCCGACAGGCCTATGGCTACACCTTC. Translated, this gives CASRQAYGYTF.